Described below is a single TCR beta chain sequence and its context. The data originate from a study of sequential checkpoint blockade in melanoma. The wider study: Randomization was 1:1 between first-line nivolumab→ipilimumab and ipilimumab→nivolumab. Both treatment sequences were followed by maintenance nivolumab.

Sequencing was performed with immunoSEQ multiplex PCR; in TCRdb, only in-frame clones are kept and a portion is missing. The sample comprises 34,000 or so clones, approximately 77% of which are singletons, and 18% rests with the top ten. The CDR3 has 14 amino acids. From germline, CDR1 is ENHRY and CDR2 SYGVKD. Germline trimming cut 0 bases from V and 6 bases from J; bases unmatched to any gene: 4. Treatment defined: randomized to nivolumab then ipilimumab (arm A) or the reverse (arm B). None of the patients previously received DNA-damaging chemotherapy. From thawed PBMCs, live CD3+CD8+ cells negative for CD19 and CD56 were sorted.

This TCR was recovered from a human donor with melanoma. Sequenced here: CD8+ T cells sorted from blood (inferred from file names), sampled from a patient given nivolumab and ipilimumab in sequence. The gene calls are TRBV10-3 and TRBJ1-2; 7 bases are a match to TRBD1. The CDR3 DNA follows: TGTGCCATCAGTGAGTCTTCAGGGGGTAATGGCTACACCTTC. Protein product: CAISESSGGNGYTF.